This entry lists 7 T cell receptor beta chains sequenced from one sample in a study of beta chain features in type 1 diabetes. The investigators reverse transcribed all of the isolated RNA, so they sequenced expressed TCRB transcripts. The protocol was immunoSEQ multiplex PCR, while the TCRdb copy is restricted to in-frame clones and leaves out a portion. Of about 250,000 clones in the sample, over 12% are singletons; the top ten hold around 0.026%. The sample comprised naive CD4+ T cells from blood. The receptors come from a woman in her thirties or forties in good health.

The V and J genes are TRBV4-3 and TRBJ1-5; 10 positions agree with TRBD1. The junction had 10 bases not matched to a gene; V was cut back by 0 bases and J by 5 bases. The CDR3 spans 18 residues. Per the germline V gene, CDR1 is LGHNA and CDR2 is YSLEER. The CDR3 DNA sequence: TGCGCCAGCAGCCAAGACCTGAGATGGGACAGGGGAGATCAGCCCCAGCATTTT. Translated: CASSQDLRWDRGDQPQHF.

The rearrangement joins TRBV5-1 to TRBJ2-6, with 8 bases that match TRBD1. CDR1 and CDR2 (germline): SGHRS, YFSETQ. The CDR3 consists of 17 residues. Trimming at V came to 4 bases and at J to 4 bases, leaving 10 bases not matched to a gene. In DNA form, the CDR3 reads TGCGCCAGCAGCCGAATACAGGGGGTAAGCGGGGCCAACGTCCTGACTTTC. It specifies CASSRIQGVSGANVLTF.

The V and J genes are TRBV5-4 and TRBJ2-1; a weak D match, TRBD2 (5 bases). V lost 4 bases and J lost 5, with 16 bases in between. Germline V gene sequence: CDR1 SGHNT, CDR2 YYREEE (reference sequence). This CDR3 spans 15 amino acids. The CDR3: CASSPTRPANNEQFF. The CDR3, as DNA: TGTGCCAGCAGCCCAACTAGGCCCGCCAACAATGAGCAGTTCTTC.

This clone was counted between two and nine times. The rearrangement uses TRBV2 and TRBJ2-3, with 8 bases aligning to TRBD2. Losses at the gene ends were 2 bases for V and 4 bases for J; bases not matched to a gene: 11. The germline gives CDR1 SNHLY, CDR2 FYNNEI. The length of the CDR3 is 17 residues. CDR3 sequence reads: CASSELGNGGVADTQYF. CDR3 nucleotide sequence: TGTGCCAGCAGTGAACTGGGCAACGGGGGGGTTGCAGATACGCAGTATTTT.

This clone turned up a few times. The CDR3 bases are TGTGCCAGCAGCTTTGAGACAGGGGGCGCAGATACGCAGTATTTT. It specifies CASSFETGGADTQYF. This chain links TRBV7-9 with TRBJ2-3; 10 bases line up with TRBD1. The CDR3 covers 15 residues. With V trimmed by 3 bases and J by 4 bases, 4 bases remained unmatched. The germline gives CDR1 SEHNR, CDR2 FQNEAQ (reference sequence).

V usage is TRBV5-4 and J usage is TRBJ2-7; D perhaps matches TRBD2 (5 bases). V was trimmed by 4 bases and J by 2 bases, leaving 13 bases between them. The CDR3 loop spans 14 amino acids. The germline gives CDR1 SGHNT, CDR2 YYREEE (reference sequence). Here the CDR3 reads CASSQEVAAYEQYF. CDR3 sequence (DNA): TGTGCCAGCAGCCAGGAGGTGGCCGCCTACGAGCAGTACTTC. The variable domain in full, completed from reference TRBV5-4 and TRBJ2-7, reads ETGVTQSPTHLIKTRGQQVTLRCSSQSGHNTVSWYQQALGQGPQFIFQYYREEENGRGNFPPRFSGLQFPNYSSELNVNALELDDSALYLCASSQEVAAYEQYFGPGTRLTVT.

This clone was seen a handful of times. The CDR3 nucleotides are TGTGCCAGCAGCTTAGGGACAGGGGGTGAGACCCAGTACTTC. Its protein is CASSLGTGGETQYF. The genes are TRBV11-2 and TRBJ2-5, with TRBD1 identical over 10 bases. The CDR3 has 14 amino acids. V shed 1 base and J 5 bases; nucleotides not matched to a gene: 1. Germline V CDR1 and CDR2: SGHAT, FQNNGV. Drawing the rest from reference TRBV11-2 and TRBJ2-5, the complete variable domain is EAGVAQSPRYKIIEKRQSVAFWCNPISGHATLYWYQQILGQGPKLLIQFQNNGVVDDSQLPKDRFSAERLKGVDSTLKIQPAKLEDSAVYLCASSLGTGGETQYFGPGTRLLVL.